This TCR beta chain was retrieved from a study of T cell responses to AZD1222 COVID-19 vaccine. Trimming took 10 bases from V and 3 from J; bases not matched to a gene: 2. The CDR3 spans 11 residues. Germline V CDR1 and CDR2: ENHRY, SYGVKD. Clones were read by immunoSEQ multiplex PCR, and TCRdb kept only the in-frame ones, dropping some. The table lists 150,000 to 200,000 clones, about 88% of them singletons. A remark on this clone: Its specificity is not known.

General study results and limits: Every sample of the repertoires postdated the peak T cell response. With dominance at 160-218 and 743-854, vaccine-associated CD4 TCRs spanned spike. Baseline seropositivity characterized only a handful of AZD1222 recipients.

The input for sequencing was peripheral blood, taken on day 0 of AZD1222 vaccination. This TCR was sampled from an adult in good health. The chain combines TRBV10-3 with TRBJ2-7; 8 nucleotides line up with TRBD1. The CDR3 sequence: CATTGDYEQYF. DNA for the CDR3: TGTGCCACGACAGGGGACTACGAGCAGTACTTC.